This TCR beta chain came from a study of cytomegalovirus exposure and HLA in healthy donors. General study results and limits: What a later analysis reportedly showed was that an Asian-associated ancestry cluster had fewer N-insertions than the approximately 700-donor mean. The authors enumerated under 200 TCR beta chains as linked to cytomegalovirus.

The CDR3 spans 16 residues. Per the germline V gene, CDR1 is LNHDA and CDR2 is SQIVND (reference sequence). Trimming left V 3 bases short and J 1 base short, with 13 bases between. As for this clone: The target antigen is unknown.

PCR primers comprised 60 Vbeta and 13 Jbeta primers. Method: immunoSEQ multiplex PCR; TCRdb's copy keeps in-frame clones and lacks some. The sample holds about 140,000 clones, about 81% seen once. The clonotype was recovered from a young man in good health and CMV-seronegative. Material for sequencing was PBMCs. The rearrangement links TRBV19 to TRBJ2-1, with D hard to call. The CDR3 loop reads CASSIDPLESYNEQFF. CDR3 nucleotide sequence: TGTGCCAGTAGTATTGATCCTCTAGAATCCTACAATGAGCAGTTCTTC.